Listed below are T cell receptor beta chains from one sample, sequenced in a study of T-cell reconstitution after alpha-beta-depleted transplantation in children. TCRdb passed the PCR reads through MiXCR, listing each CDR3 protein once. The sample comprises about 420,000 distinct CDR3 sequences, about 17% of which are singletons, and around 28% rests with the top ten. The sequencing used PBMCs, mostly from graft donor cells, collected 360 days after TCRalphabeta/CD19-depleted stem cell transplant. These receptors were taken from a boy younger than two who had a stem cell transplant for Wiskott-Aldrich syndrome, so the T cells may come from the graft donor. Each CDR3 is given with its conserved first and last residue. The D gene is left open where the match is weak. Only some rows state a clone size, as once, few, many or a class for expanded clones.

V gene	D gene	clone size	J gene	CDR3 DNA	CDR3 protein
TRBV7-7	TRBD1	NA	TRBJ2-7	TGTGCCAGCAGCTTAGAGGGGACAGGGGACTACGAGCAGTACTTC	CASSLEGTGDYEQYF
TRBV3-1	NA	NA	TRBJ2-7	TGTGCCAGCAGCCGATCTTCCATTTCAGGGTTGAACTACGAGCAGTACTTC	CASSRSSISGLNYEQYF
TRBV10-3	NA	NA	TRBJ2-7	TGTGCCATCAGTGGGGTAGGAGGATACGAGCAGTACTTC	CAISGVGGYEQYF
TRBV7-2	TRBD2	NA	TRBJ2-5	TGTGCCAGCAGCTTCGGCGGGGGATGGGAGACCCAGTACTTC	CASSFGGGWETQYF
TRBV7-2	TRBD1	few	TRBJ1-4	TGTGCCAGCAGCCACCGGACAGGCGGAGGTGAAAAACTGTTTTTT	CASSHRTGGGEKLFF
TRBV6-1	NA	NA	TRBJ2-4	TGTGCCAGCAGTGATTGGACACTTAAAAACATTCAGTACTTC	CASSDWTLKNIQYF
TRBV18	NA	few	TRBJ2-1	TGTGCCAGCTCACCTTATGCGGAAAGGAAGTACAATGAGCAGTTCTTC	CASSPYAERKYNEQFF
TRBV7-9	TRBD2	few	TRBJ2-1	TGTGCCAGCAGCGTTCCGGGACTAGCGGGAGGTGAGCAGTTCTTC	CASSVPGLAGGEQFF
TRBV20-1	TRBD1	few	TRBJ2-2	TGCAGTGTTATAGGGACAGGGAGGAACACCGGGGAGCTGTTTTTT	CSVIGTGRNTGELFF
TRBV4-2	TRBD1	NA	TRBJ2-3	TGTGCCAGCAGTGCTTCCGGGACAGGGCTCACAGATACGCAGTATTTT	CASSASGTGLTDTQYF
TRBV25-1	NA	few	TRBJ2-5	TGTGCCAGCAGTGAATCGGGGCCCAGCCTAGAGACCCAGTACTTC	CASSESGPSLETQYF
TRBV7-6	NA	few	TRBJ2-1	TGTGCCAGCAGCTTTAGTGGGTGGGACTTGGTTTACAATGAGCAGTTCTTC	CASSFSGWDLVYNEQFF
TRBV27	NA	few	TRBJ2-3	TGTGCCAGCAGTTTATGGGGAGATACGCAGTATTTT	CASSLWGDTQYF